This T cell receptor (beta chain) was obtained from a study of cytomegalovirus exposure and HLA in healthy donors. Points from the study as a whole: The listing of 150 to 200 TCR beta chains classed them as cytomegalovirus-associated. Subsequent analysis of the 100 to 150 validation repertoires found a tendency for first-cohort TCR clusters to co-occur.

Germline V lookup: CDR1 ENHRY, CDR2 SYGVKD. V was shortened by 3 bases and J by 2 bases, with 13 bases between the two germline ends. The CDR3 is 15 amino acids. TCRdb keeps only in-frame clones here, not all; method: immunoSEQ multiplex PCR. The sample records about 76,000 clones, around 94% being singletons. As for this clone: No antigen is known for it.

The donors were members of the validation cohort comprising about 130 subjects, separate from the roughly 670-subject first cohort. The chain joins TRBV10-3 to TRBJ1-2, with D possibly matching TRBD1 (6 bases). This sequence was found in a woman younger than 35 in good health and CMV-seropositive. The sequenced sample was PBMCs. CDR3 in amino acids: CAISEPLTGNYGYTF. The CDR3 DNA is TGTGCCATCAGTGAACCCCTTACAGGGAACTATGGCTACACCTTC.